This T cell receptor beta chain was recovered during a study of T cell responses to AZD1222 COVID-19 vaccine. The study, taken as a whole, reports: At baseline, just five or six AZD1222 recipients tested seropositive. Regions 160-218 and 743-854 held dominance among vaccine-associated CD4 TCRs, which spanned spike. Repertoires were sampled only after the peak T cell response. Possibly, clonal diversity was underestimated; donors were largely white British and included more females.

The CDR3 loop spans 16 amino acids. V lost 1 base, J lost 3 bases, and 12 bases lay in between. CDR1 and CDR2 from the germline V gene are MNHEY and SMNVEV (reference sequence). Sequencing used immunoSEQ multiplex PCR; TCRdb keeps in-frame clones, though not all of them. The profile shows some 170,000 clones, 92% of them singletons. With regard to this clone: Antigen specificity is unknown.

The specimen comprised peripheral blood, sampled on day 0 of MenACWY control vaccination. The chain has TRBV27 and TRBJ1-4, with a possible D match to TRBD1 (5 bases). The receptor comes from an adult in good health. CDR3 coding DNA: TGTGCCAGCAGTTTATGGGGTAGGGGTTCTAATGAAAAACTGTTTTTT. Amino acid sequence: CASSLWGRGSNEKLFF.